This T cell receptor (beta chain) was captured by sequencing in a study of CD8+CD57+ T cells in acquired aplastic anemia. Study-level background: CD4+ and CD8+ cells, once sorted, gave DNA averaging roughly 3 ug. Study outcomes and limitations: Fewer than 30 shared CD8+ CDR3s appeared highly expressed within patients' immunodominant clones.

CDR1 SQVTM and CDR2 ANQGSEA come from the germline V gene. J gave up 9 bases and V 6 bases, and 6 bases lay outside the gene matches. The CDR3 loop spans 12 amino acids. TCR beta VDJ and CDR3 profiling used genomic DNA as template. TCRdb reanalysed the reads using MiXCR and keeps one entry per CDR3 protein. Here the sample spans 160,000 or so distinct CDR3 sequences, around half being singletons. For this clonotype: Its antigen is still unknown.

Sequenced patients had shown CD8+CD57+ cell expansion by flow cytometry. The sequence derives from a human donor with aplastic anemia. The V and J genes are TRBV29-1 and TRBJ2-1; 9 positions agree with TRBD1. The sequenced sample was sorted CD4+, CD8+, or CD8+CD57+ T cells (not recorded which) from PBMCs. The CDR3 DNA is TGCAGCGTGGTGACAGGGGGTTTTGAGCAGTTCTTC. Translating gives CSVVTGGFEQFF.